The 17 T cell receptor beta chains in this list originate from one sample, sequenced in a study of blood T cell repertoires in COVID-19. Measured with immunoSEQ multiplex PCR; TCRdb has only the in-frame clones, and not every one. The data show roughly 60,000 clones, around 90% seen once. The sample comprised peripheral blood. These receptors originate from a human donor with acute or convalescent COVID-19. The donor label of this sample is uncertain.

This clone appeared a single time. One junction end does not reproduce the germline sequence, and a read error may be involved. The chain recombines TRBV7-9 with TRBJ2-1; 12 positions agree with TRBD2. The germline CDR1 and CDR2 sequences are SEHNR and FQNEAQ (reference sequence). The CDR3 extends over 15 amino acids. This CDR3 is CASSLAGGYYNEQFF. DNA of the CDR3: TGTGCCAGCAGCCTAGCGGGGGGGTACTACAATGAGCAGTTCTTC.

The chain joins TRBV18 to TRBJ1-1; D call uncertain. This CDR3 is built from 13 residues. The germline V gene encodes CDR1 KGHSH and CDR2 LQKENI. The V end lost 0 bases, the J end lost 2 bases, and 4 bases lay between the germline ends. The CDR3 reads CASSPPSNTEAFF. The CDR3 DNA is TGTGCCAGCTCACCACCGAGCAACACTGAAGCTTTCTTT.

The chain employs TRBV9 and TRBJ1-6; TRBD1 matches at 10 bases. The J segment lost 7 bases and the V segment lost 3 bases, leaving 1 base of the junction unmatched. Germline V CDR1 and CDR2: SGDLS, YYNGEE. CDR3 length: 14 residues. CDR3: CASSGTGGNSPLHF. CDR3 sequence (DNA): TGTGCCAGCAGCGGGACAGGGGGGAATTCACCCCTCCACTTT.

The rearrangement joins TRBV2 to TRBJ2-7; 8 nucleotides match TRBD2. In germline, CDR1 is SNHLY, CDR2 FYNNEI. V lost 5 bases to trimming and J lost 0 bases; unmatched junction nucleotides: 15. The CDR3 spans 18 residues. For the CDR3, the DNA is TGTGCCAGCAGTAGAGGGTTGGCGGGGGGCCTCGCCTCCTACGAGCAGTACGTC. This gives the protein CASSRGLAGGLASYEQYV.

The genes are TRBV10-2 and TRBJ2-3; perhaps TRBD2 as D (6 bases). Germline CDR1 and CDR2: WSHSY and SAAADI. This CDR3 is built from 15 residues. Trimming pared 6 bases from V and 2 bases from J, leaving 15 bases between. The CDR3 sequence is CASREGLPYTDTQYF. The CDR3 DNA is TGCGCCAGCAGGGAGGGACTCCCCTACACAGATACGCAGTATTTT.

The rearrangement uses TRBV19 and TRBJ1-4; 8 nucleotides agree with TRBD1. The CDR3 extends over 17 amino acids. Trimming at V came to 5 bases and at J to 1 base, leaving 9 bases not matched to a gene. The germline gives CDR1 LNHDA, CDR2 SQIVND (reference sequence). CDR3 amino acids: CASSRAQGGQTNEKLFF. The CDR3 DNA reads TGTGCCAGTAGTCGGGCACAGGGGGGGCAAACTAATGAAAAACTGTTTTTT.

This clone was recorded only once. The chain employs TRBV5-6 and TRBJ2-3; possibly TRBD1 for D (5 bases). The CDR3 extends over 15 amino acids. The germline V gene encodes CDR1 SGHDT and CDR2 YYEEEE. Trimming took 0 bases from V and 5 from J, leaving 13 bases between them. CDR3 coding DNA: TGTGCCAGCAGCTTGGTCATAAGGGGTATAGATACGCAGTATTTT. It is translated as CASSLVIRGIDTQYF. The full variable domain, completed using reference TRBV5-6 and TRBJ2-3, is DAGVTQSPTHLIKTRGQQVTLRCSPKSGHDTVSWYQQALGQGPQFIFQYYEEEERQRGNFPDRFSGHQFPNYSSELNVNALLLGDSALYLCASSLVIRGIDTQYFGPGTRLTVL.

This chain uses TRBV28 with TRBJ1-2; TRBD1 matches 7 bases. The V segment lost 6 bases and the J segment 7 bases; nucleotides outside the gene matches: 17. Germline CDR1 is MDHEN and CDR2 is SYDVKM. The length of the CDR3 is 16 residues. CDR3 protein: CASRTTRPGTVTGYTF. The CDR3 DNA follows: TGTGCCAGCAGGACGACTCGTCCCGGGACAGTGACTGGCTACACCTTC.

The chain couples TRBV28 to TRBJ2-7; 7 positions match TRBD2. The V gene's germline CDR1 is MDHEN and CDR2 SYDVKM. The ends lost 4 bases at V and 3 bases at J; junction bases unmatched: 6. This CDR3 has 14 amino acids. CDR3 sequence (DNA): TGTGCCAGCAGTTGGCGGGAGAAGGACTACGAGCAGTACTTC. Translation: CASSWREKDYEQYF.

CDR3 in amino acids: CASSHLTGTGGDGYTF. The CDR3 DNA sequence: TGTGCCAGCAGCCACCTCACCGGGACAGGGGGCGATGGCTACACCTTC. The chain links TRBV3-1 (or the pseudogene TRBV3-2) to TRBJ1-2; the match to TRBD1 covers 12 bases. The CDR3 is 16 residues long. V lost 3 bases to trimming and J lost 6 bases; unmatched junction nucleotides: 8. Germline CDR1 LGHDT, CDR2 YNNKEL (reference sequence).

This clone was found a few times. The chain couples TRBV2 to TRBJ2-2; the match to TRBD1 covers 9 bases. Per the germline V gene, CDR1 is SNHLY and CDR2 is FYNNEI. Trimming cost V 5 bases and J 7 bases; bases outside gene matches: 17. The CDR3 has 18 amino acids. CDR3 amino acids: CASSHKGQGKIFGGELFF. CDR3 nucleotide sequence: TGTGCCAGCAGTCATAAGGGACAGGGAAAGATCTTTGGCGGGGAGCTGTTTTTT.

This clone was seen just once. The chain links TRBV27 to TRBJ1-4; D is ambiguous. This CDR3 region has 16 residues. The germline CDR1 and CDR2 sequences are MNHEY and SMNVEV (reference sequence). Trimming removed 5 bases at V and 0 bases at J, with 13 bases between. CDR3 nucleotide sequence: TGTGCCAGCAGTGTCCTATCGCATGCAACTAATGAAAAACTGTTTTTT. Translated, it gives CASSVLSHATNEKLFF.

This clone has just a few counts. The CDR3 is CASSHPEGLNTGELFF. The CDR3 DNA sequence: TGCGCCAGCAGCCATCCCGAGGGCTTAAACACCGGGGAGCTGTTTTTT. The chain couples TRBV4-1 to TRBJ2-2, with D possibly matching TRBD2 (5 bases). Trimming pared 3 bases from V and 2 bases from J, leaving 13 bases between. CDR1 and CDR2 (germline): MGHRA, YSYEKL. CDR3 size: 16 residues.

The genes are TRBV5-1 and TRBJ2-2, with TRBD2 identical over 12 bases. Germline trimming cut 3 bases from V and 7 bases from J; bases unmatched to any gene: 7. The CDR3 runs to 16 residues. The germline gives CDR1 SGHRS, CDR2 YFSETQ. This chain's CDR3 is CASSYRLAGVVGELFF. The CDR3, as DNA: TGCGCCAGCAGCTATAGACTAGCGGGAGTGGTCGGGGAGCTGTTTTTT. Combining the CDR3 with reference TRBV5-1 and TRBJ2-2 gives the whole variable domain KAGVTQTPRYLIKTRGQQVTLSCSPISGHRSVSWYQQTPGQGLQFLFEYFSETQRNKGNFPGRFSGRQFSNSRSEMNVSTLELGDSALYLCASSYRLAGVVGELFFGEGSRLTVL.

This clone came up once. This chain joins TRBV19 and TRBJ1-6; D is perhaps TRBD1 (6 bases). Germline values: CDR1 LNHDA, CDR2 SQIVND (reference sequence). V was clipped by 8 bases and J by 5 bases, with 13 bases between them. The CDR3 contains 14 residues. The CDR3 DNA sequence: TGTGCCAGTCGTCGGGACACCGATAATTCACCCCTCCACTTT. It is translated as CASRRDTDNSPLHF.

The gene calls are TRBV6-5 and TRBJ1-1; D is unresolved. Trimming left V 6 bases short and J 1 base short, with 9 bases between. The CDR3 runs to 13 residues. CDR1 is MNHEY, CDR2 SVGAGI, per germline. CDR3 in DNA: TGTGCCAGCAGCCGACAACGGAACACTGAAGCTTTCTTT. This gives the protein CASSRQRNTEAFF.

The table lists this clone with a few counts. CDR3 sequence reads: CASRGPSPAGANVLTF. DNA of the CDR3: TGTGCCAGCAGGGGGCCCTCCCCTGCGGGGGCCAACGTCCTGACTTTC. This rearrangement joins TRBV5-6 to TRBJ2-6, with D possibly matching TRBD1 (5 bases). In germline, CDR1 is SGHDT, CDR2 YYEEEE. The CDR3 loop spans 16 amino acids. The V and J ends lost 5 bases and 4 bases respectively, with 16 bases between them. The full variable domain, completed using reference TRBV5-6 and TRBJ2-6, is DAGVTQSPTHLIKTRGQQVTLRCSPKSGHDTVSWYQQALGQGPQFIFQYYEEEERQRGNFPDRFSGHQFPNYSSELNVNALLLGDSALYLCASRGPSPAGANVLTFGAGSRLTVL.